This paragraph reports one TCR beta chain. Its specificity is unknown. The data derive from a study of T cells expressing NK-cell markers. Study observations and caveats: The CD3+CD56-NKG2C+ fraction of a handful of donors was also led by these clonotypes. More than 5 donors showed dominant NKG2C+ clonotypes comprising roughly 1.0-7.0% of their CD8+ T cells.

For each CDR3 protein, TCRdb gives one entry from its re-call of the 5' RACE reads, without DNA. This repertoire includes roughly 450,000 distinct CDR3 sequences. The CDR3 runs 11 residues. Germline V gene data show CDR1 as SGHAT and CDR2 as FQNNGV. The chain uses TRBV11-2 and TRBJ2-5. The source is a woman between 50 and 59 years old in good health. Sequenced sample: blood T cells: a sorted CD56 or NKG2C T cell subset, CD4+ or CD8+ T cells, or bulk PBMC T cells (not recorded which). The CDR3 sequence is CASSLFWAQYF.